This paragraph reports one T cell receptor beta chain. Its specificity is not known. The data belong to a study of cytomegalovirus exposure and HLA in healthy donors. Whole-study findings and limits: The TCR clusters that emerged in the first cohort tended, a later analysis found, to co-occur in the 120 or so validation repertoires. As was reported, the classifier diagnosed cytomegalovirus status with high specificity and sensitivity.

The donors were members of the validation cohort comprising some 120 subjects, separate from the approximately 630-subject first cohort. Libraries were prepared by immunoSEQ multiplex PCR; TCRdb keeps only in-frame clonotypes and omits some of them. Of 65,000 to 75,000 clones listed, approximately 94% are singletons. The origin of this receptor is a woman aged 18-29 years in good health and CMV-seropositive. Specimen: PBMCs.

In DNA form, the CDR3 reads TGTGCCAGTAGTCCCGGGACGGGAGCCTACAATGAGCAGTTCTTC. Its translation: CASSPGTGAYNEQFF. The chain employs TRBV19 and TRBJ2-1, with a tentative D call TRBD2 (6 bases). This CDR3 is built from 15 residues. Per the germline V gene, CDR1 is LNHDA and CDR2 is SQIVND (reference sequence). V lost 5 bases and J lost 2, with 13 bases in between.